Below are 31 T cell receptor beta chains sequenced from a single sample in a study of blood T cell repertoires in COVID-19. Assay: immunoSEQ multiplex PCR; the TCRdb copy retains only in-frame clones and omits some. The sample consists of about 220,000 clones, 80% of them appearing once. The sequencing sample was made of peripheral blood. The receptors shown here come from a human donor in a cohort sampled during active COVID-19.

The CDR3: CASSPYQSDSHLNTEAFF. The CDR3 nucleotides read TGTGCCAGCTCACCTTACCAGTCGGACAGCCATCTGAACACTGAAGCTTTCTTT. The V and J genes are TRBV18 and TRBJ1-1; D possibly corresponds to TRBD1 (6 bases). Germline V CDR1 and CDR2: KGHSH, LQKENI. The CDR3 sequence is 18 residues long. V was cut by 3 bases and J by 0 bases, with 20 bases left in between. The complete variable domain, with remaining parts taken from reference TRBV18 and TRBJ1-1, reads NAGVMQNPRHLVRRRGQEARLRCSPMKGHSHVYWYRQLPEEGLKFMVYLQKENIIDESGMPKERFSAEFPKEGPSILRIQQVVRGDSAAYFCASSPYQSDSHLNTEAFFGQGTRLTVV.

V is TRBV24-1 and J is TRBJ2-1; 8 nucleotides line up with TRBD2. The germline V gene encodes CDR1 KGHDR and CDR2 SFDVKD. J gave up 13 bases and V 3 bases, and 7 bases lay outside the gene matches. The length of the CDR3 is 13 residues. The CDR3 sequence is CATSDLSSGRQFF. The CDR3 coding sequence is TGTGCCACCAGTGATCTCTCTAGCGGGCGCCAGTTCTTC.

This rearrangement joins TRBV18 to TRBJ1-2; D gene ambiguous. The germline CDR1 and CDR2 sequences are KGHSH and LQKENI. Between the trimmed V and J ends, which lost 3 bases and 6 bases, there was a span of 11 bases. The CDR3 contains 13 residues. CDR3 nucleotides: TGTGCCAGCTCACCCCCCCGGGAAGATGGCTACACCTTC. It is translated as CASSPPREDGYTF.

CDR3 sequence reads: CASSDRDLTVNYF. The CDR3 nucleotides are TGCGCCAGCAGCGACAGGGATCTGACCGTGAACTACTTC. The J gene is TRBJ2-5, the V gene TRBV5-1; TRBD1 aligns across 7 bases. The CDR3 consists of 13 residues. The germline V gene has CDR1 SGHRS and CDR2 YFSETQ. V lost 4 bases and J lost 14; bases outside the gene matches: 14.

This sequence joins TRBV5-1 and TRBJ2-7; D is possibly TRBD1 (5 bases). V lost 4 bases and J 6 bases, leaving 17 bases between the germline ends. CDR1 is SGHRS, CDR2 YFSETQ, per germline. CDR3 length equals 14 residues. CDR3 amino acids: CASSKTASGAEQYF. The CDR3 DNA follows: TGCGCCAGCAGCAAGACAGCTTCTGGGGCCGAGCAGTACTTC. The entire variable domain, with the rest obtained from reference TRBV5-1 and TRBJ2-7, is as follows: KAGVTQTPRYLIKTRGQQVTLSCSPISGHRSVSWYQQTPGQGLQFLFEYFSETQRNKGNFPGRFSGRQFSNSRSEMNVSTLELGDSALYLCASSKTASGAEQYFGPGTRLTVT.

V gene TRBV19 combines with J gene TRBJ2-5; a weak D match, TRBD2 (5 bases). Germline values: CDR1 LNHDA, CDR2 SQIVND (reference sequence). V was cut by 5 bases and J by 2 bases, with 9 bases left in between. This CDR3 comprises 13 residues. The CDR3 protein is CASSPGIQETQYF. CDR3 coding DNA: TGTGCCAGTAGTCCCGGGATTCAAGAGACCCAGTACTTC.

V is TRBV13 and J is TRBJ1-6, with TRBD1 identical over 7 bases. In germline, CDR1 is PRHDT, CDR2 FYEKMQ (reference sequence). After removal of 5 bases from V and 0 bases from J, the junction contained 4 bases not matched to a gene. The CDR3 has 16 amino acids. This chain's CDR3 is CASSLWTGSYNSPLHF. As DNA, the CDR3 is TGTGCCAGCAGCCTCTGGACAGGCTCCTATAATTCACCCCTCCACTTT.

The rearrangement joins TRBV12-5 to TRBJ2-1; the match to TRBD2 covers 13 bases. The germline gives CDR1 LGHNT, CDR2 FRNRAP. Trimming removed 1 base from V and 11 bases from J; junction bases left unmatched: 8. CDR3 length: 16 amino acids. The CDR3 bases are TGTGCTAGTGGTTTGGGCCCCGGGACTAGCGGGATAAAGCAGTTCTTC. Translation: CASGLGPGTSGIKQFF.

The chain is built from TRBV6-1 and TRBJ1-4; the D is unclear. The CDR3 runs 13 residues. The V and J ends lost 1 base and 10 bases respectively, with 10 bases between them. Germline V gene data show CDR1 as MNHNS and CDR2 as SASEGT. CDR3 nucleotides: TGTGCCAGCAGTGAAGTTCGGGGAGGAAAACTGTTTTTT. This gives the protein CASSEVRGGKLFF.

The rearrangement joins TRBV7-8 to TRBJ2-1, with a possible D match to TRBD1 (5 bases). V lost 5 bases, J lost 12 bases, and 14 bases lay in between. The V gene's germline CDR1 is SGHVS and CDR2 FQNEAQ. The CDR3 has 12 residues. CDR3 nucleotides: TGTGCCAGCAGCCCCAGGCAGGGTGGGCAGTTCTTC. It is translated as CASSPRQGGQFF.

The V and J genes are TRBV20-1 and TRBJ2-7, with 8 bases that match TRBD2. The CDR3 extends over 14 amino acids. J gave up 2 bases and V 3 bases, and 6 bases lay outside the gene matches. CDR1 is DFQATT and CDR2 is SNEGSKA in the germline V gene (reference sequence). The CDR3 region has the DNA TGCAGTGCTAGTACCAGCGGGGGACCCTACGAGCAGTACTTC. Translation: CSASTSGGPYEQYF.

This chain connects TRBV27 to TRBJ2-7; 7 positions match TRBD1. The CDR3 length is 14 residues. Germline values: CDR1 MNHEY, CDR2 SMNVEV (reference sequence). The junction had 6 bases not matched to a gene; V was cut back by 5 bases and J by 2 bases. CDR3 nucleotide sequence: TGTGCCAGCAGTGTCGCAGGGACAGCCTACGAGCAGTACTTC. Encoded protein: CASSVAGTAYEQYF.

This sequence joins TRBV18 and TRBJ2-1, with 8 bases aligning to TRBD2. The ends lost 3 bases at V and 6 bases at J; junction bases unmatched: 7. The CDR3 sequence is 15 residues long. Germline lookup yields CDR1 KGHSH and CDR2 LQKENI. CDR3 residues: CASSPSGEGSNEQFF. The CDR3 nucleotides read TGTGCCAGCTCACCTAGCGGGGAGGGGTCCAATGAGCAGTTCTTC.

V and J are TRBV5-1 and TRBJ1-1, with D unresolved. The CDR3 contains 13 residues. V was pared by 1 base and J by 3 bases, with 7 bases between. From germline, CDR1 is SGHRS and CDR2 YFSETQ. CDR3 DNA: TGCGCCAGCAGCTTGACATTCTACACTGAAGCTTTCTTT. Its protein product is CASSLTFYTEAFF.

The chain joins TRBV9 to TRBJ1-2, with D possibly matching TRBD1 (6 bases). Per the germline V gene, CDR1 is SGDLS and CDR2 is YYNGEE. The length of the CDR3 is 13 residues. V was clipped by 5 bases and J by 5 bases, with 13 bases between them. The CDR3 sequence is CASSQEGGYGYTF. For the CDR3, the DNA is TGTGCCAGCAGTCAAGAGGGGGGGTATGGCTACACCTTC. The full variable domain, completed using reference TRBV9 and TRBJ1-2, is DSGVTQTPKHLITATGQRVTLRCSPRSGDLSVYWYQQSLDQGLQFLIQYYNGEERAKGNILERFSAQQFPDLHSELNLSSLELGDSALYFCASSQEGGYGYTFGSGTRLTVV.

CDR3 sequence reads: CASSLSTGGQETQYF. In DNA form, the CDR3 reads TGTGCCAGCAGCTTATCCACAGGGGGTCAAGAGACCCAGTACTTC. The chain uses TRBV11-2 and TRBJ2-5; 8 bases fit TRBD1. Germline trimming cut 2 bases from V and 2 bases from J; bases unmatched to any gene: 4. This CDR3 spans 15 amino acids. Germline assignment: CDR1 SGHAT and CDR2 FQNNGV. The variable domain in full, completed from reference TRBV11-2 and TRBJ2-5, reads EAGVAQSPRYKIIEKRQSVAFWCNPISGHATLYWYQQILGQGPKLLIQFQNNGVVDDSQLPKDRFSAERLKGVDSTLKIQPAKLEDSAVYLCASSLSTGGQETQYFGPGTRLLVL.

The V gene is TRBV2, the J gene TRBJ1-5; the match to TRBD1 covers 7 bases. This CDR3 region has 15 residues. The V gene's germline CDR1 is SNHLY and CDR2 FYNNEI. V lost 8 bases, J lost 0 bases, and 7 bases stayed unmatched. The CDR3 spells CASFRDSYSNQPQHF. The CDR3 DNA reads as TGTGCCAGCTTCCGGGACAGCTATAGCAATCAGCCCCAGCATTTT. The whole variable domain, remainder taken from reference TRBV2 and TRBJ1-5, is EPEVTQTPSHQVTQMGQEVILRCVPISNHLYFYWYRQILGQKVEFLVSFYNNEISEKSEIFDDQFSVERPDGSNFTLKIRSTKLEDSAMYFCASFRDSYSNQPQHFGDGTRLSIL.

V usage is TRBV24-1 and J usage is TRBJ1-1; 11 bases fit TRBD1. This CDR3 has 15 amino acids. V gave up 4 bases and J gave up 1 base; unmatched junction bases: 1. Germline V gene data show CDR1 as KGHDR and CDR2 as SFDVKD. DNA of the CDR3: TGTGCCACCAGTGAGGGACAGGGGGGGAACACTGAAGCTTTCTTT. It translates to CATSEGQGGNTEAFF.

J is TRBJ1-5 and V is TRBV4-2; TRBD1 matches at 9 bases. The CDR3 sequence is 17 residues long. The germline CDR1 and CDR2 sequences are LGHNA and YNFKEQ. The ends lost 1 base at V and 5 bases at J; junction bases unmatched: 9. This CDR3 reads CASSQAIDRGFDQPQHF. In DNA form, the CDR3 reads TGTGCCAGCAGCCAAGCTATAGACAGGGGGTTTGATCAGCCCCAGCATTTT.

The DNA for the CDR3 is TGTGCCAGCAGCTCTTTTCGGACAGATTTCGGCTCTAGAGATGGCTACACCTTC. Translated, it gives CASSSFRTDFGSRDGYTF. The rearrangement joins TRBV7-9 to TRBJ1-2, with TRBD1 as a possible D gene (6 bases). The CDR3 is 18 residues long. From germline, CDR1 is SEHNR and CDR2 FQNEAQ (reference sequence). V lost 4 bases and J lost 6, with 27 bases in between.

The chain carries TRBV3-1 (or the pseudogene TRBV3-2) and TRBJ2-4; TRBD2 agrees at 10 bases. Germline V lookup: CDR1 LGHDT, CDR2 YNNKEL (reference sequence). The CDR3 length is 16 residues. The ends lost 3 bases at V and 6 bases at J; junction bases unmatched: 8. The CDR3 is CASSQPASGSRNIQYF. In nucleotides, the CDR3 is TGTGCCAGCAGCCAGCCGGCTAGCGGGAGCCGAAACATTCAGTACTTC.

The V gene is TRBV24-1, the J gene TRBJ2-5, with D hard to call. With 1 base removed from V and 7 bases from J, the gap between germline ends came to 3 bases. This CDR3 region has 11 residues. Germline-derived CDR1 and CDR2 are KGHDR and SFDVKD. This chain's CDR3 is CATSDFGTQYF. In nucleotides, the CDR3 is TGTGCCACCAGTGATTTCGGGACCCAGTACTTC.

J is TRBJ2-5 and V is TRBV4-3; a weak D match, TRBD1 (6 bases). V was clipped by 2 bases and J by 7 bases, with 17 bases between them. The CDR3 is 15 amino acids. Germline V gives CDR1 LGHNA, CDR2 YSLEER. The CDR3 DNA sequence: TGCGCCAGCAGCCAATCAATACGGGACAAGGGGACCCAGTACTTC. It translates to CASSQSIRDKGTQYF.

This CDR3 is CASSSSEEAGELFF. CDR3 nucleotide sequence: TGTGCCAGCAGTTCCTCGGAGGAAGCCGGGGAGCTGTTTTTT. The chain is built from TRBV6-5 and TRBJ2-2; perhaps TRBD2 as D (5 bases). CDR1 and CDR2 (germline): MNHEY, SVGAGI. The V end lost 4 bases, the J end lost 6 bases, and 12 bases lay between the germline ends. This CDR3 has 14 amino acids.

This chain uses TRBV25-1 with TRBJ1-1; D gene unclear. The CDR3 is 12 amino acids. Trimming took 6 bases from V and 1 from J, leaving 6 bases between them. Germline CDR1 MGHDK, CDR2 SYGVNS. The CDR3 spells CASRVGNTEAFF. CDR3 nucleotides: TGTGCCAGCAGGGTCGGGAACACTGAAGCTTTCTTT.

The V gene is TRBV5-1, the J gene TRBJ2-7; the match to TRBD1 covers 10 bases. This CDR3 is 14 amino acids long. Trimming at V came to 4 bases and at J to 4 bases, leaving 5 bases not matched to a gene. Germline lookup yields CDR1 SGHRS and CDR2 YFSETQ. The CDR3 region has the DNA TGCGCCAGCAGCCGGGACAGGGGAAGGTACGAGCAGTACTTC. Protein: CASSRDRGRYEQYF.

V gene TRBV3-1 (or the pseudogene TRBV3-2) combines with J gene TRBJ2-7, with 8 bases matching TRBD2. CDR1 is LGHDT and CDR2 is YNNKEL in the germline V gene (reference sequence). The CDR3 has 15 amino acids. J gave up 2 bases and V 4 bases, and 7 bases lay outside the gene matches. The CDR3 region has the DNA TGTGCCAGCAGCCTGACTAGCGCATCCCCCTACGAGCAGTACTTC. Translated, it gives CASSLTSASPYEQYF.

This clone appeared a few times. The chain has TRBV28 and TRBJ2-3; 8 bases are a match to TRBD2. V shed 6 bases and J 4 bases; nucleotides not matched to a gene: 3. The CDR3 extends over 13 amino acids. Germline V gene lookup returns CDR1 MDHEN and CDR2 SYDVKM. Written as DNA, the CDR3 is TGTGCCAGCAGCGGGGGGGCCGCAGATACGCAGTATTTT. Protein sequence: CASSGGAADTQYF.

J is TRBJ1-2 and V is TRBV29-1; D perhaps matches TRBD1 (6 bases). V was cut by 5 bases and J by 6 bases, with 10 bases left in between. This CDR3 contains 11 residues. From germline, CDR1 is SQVTM and CDR2 ANQGSEA. The CDR3 sequence: CSVQGLDGYTF. CDR3 nucleotides: TGCAGCGTTCAGGGGCTTGATGGCTACACCTTC. Looking up the rest from reference TRBV29-1 and TRBJ1-2 gives the full variable domain: SAVISQKPSRDICQRGTSLTIQCQVDSQVTMMFWYRQQPGQSLTLIATANQGSEATYESGFVIDKFPISRPNLTFSTLTVSNMSPEDSSIYLCSVQGLDGYTFGSGTRLTVV.

The sample holds a few counts of this clone. The chain recombines TRBV12-3 or TRBV12-4 with TRBJ2-5, with D perhaps TRBD2 (5 bases). V lost 5 bases to trimming and J lost 4 bases, with 11 bases between them. The CDR3 loop spans 13 amino acids. CDR3 in amino acids: CASSAGVLETQYF. The DNA for the CDR3 is TGTGCCAGCAGTGCCGGGGTTTTAGAGACCCAGTACTTC.

The rearrangement uses TRBV2 and TRBJ2-2, with TRBD1 matching 9 bases. This CDR3 is built from 17 residues. Per the germline V gene, CDR1 is SNHLY and CDR2 is FYNNEI. With V trimmed by 4 bases and J by 5 bases, 11 bases remained unmatched. CDR3 residues: CASSVRGDRARTGELFF. The CDR3 DNA is TGTGCCAGCAGTGTACGTGGGGACAGGGCAAGGACCGGGGAGCTGTTTTTT.